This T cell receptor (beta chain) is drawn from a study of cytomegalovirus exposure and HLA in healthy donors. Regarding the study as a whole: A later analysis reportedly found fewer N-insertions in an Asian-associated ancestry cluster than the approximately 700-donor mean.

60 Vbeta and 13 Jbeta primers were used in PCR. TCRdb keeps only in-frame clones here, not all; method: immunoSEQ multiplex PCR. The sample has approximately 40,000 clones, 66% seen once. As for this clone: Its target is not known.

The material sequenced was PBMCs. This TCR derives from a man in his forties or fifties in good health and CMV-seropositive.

For the CDR3, the DNA is TGTGCCAGCAGTTACACTAGCGGGGGGCAAGAGTACTTC. Translating it yields CASSYTSGGQEYF. This sequence joins TRBV6-5 and TRBJ2-7; 12 positions match TRBD2. Per germline, CDR1 MNHEY and CDR2 SVGAGI. The CDR3 has 13 residues. Trimming removed 2 bases from V and 11 bases from J; junction bases left unmatched: 4.